What follows describes a single T cell receptor beta chain. A read error is possible here, since a much larger clone lies one base away. TCRdb fed the reads into MiXCR, producing one record per CDR3 protein. The sample includes 300,000 to 450,000 distinct CDR3 sequences, roughly 20% of them seen just once. These data come from a study of T cell repertoires in cytomegalovirus infection. Study-level background: Both a matching HLA type and CMV infection were indicated by public TCR beta signatures.

The CDR3 is 15 amino acids. Germline CDR1 is LNHDA and CDR2 is SQIVND (reference sequence). This sequence was found in a human donor in good health (CMV status not recorded). Some clones in this sample may be carry-over from other donors' samples. The chain combines TRBV19 with TRBJ2-1; 9 nucleotides match TRBD2. The sample taken for sequencing was PBMCs. DNA of the CDR3: TGTGCCAGTAGACCTCCGGGACTAGCTAACAATGAGCAGTCCTTC. Protein product: CASRPPGLANNEQSF.